Listed here are 13 T cell receptor beta chains from one sample, sequenced in a study of technical replicates of blood from a handful of donors. Clones were sequenced by immunoSEQ multiplex PCR, and TCRdb holds only the in-frame ones, with some missing. Of tens of thousands of clones listed, roughly 92% were seen once; the top ten hold over 0.3%. Sequenced sample: T cells isolated from PBMCs. The receptor source for this set is a human donor in good health.

This clone came up a few times. The chain employs TRBV11-1 and TRBJ2-1; D is possibly TRBD2 (6 bases). The germline V gene encodes CDR1 SGHAT and CDR2 FQDESV (reference sequence). V lost 5 bases, J lost 4 bases, and 12 bases lay in between. The CDR3 has 14 amino acids. This chain's CDR3 is CASSAGLEYNEQFF. The CDR3 DNA reads as TGTGCCAGCAGCGCGGGACTCGAATACAATGAGCAGTTCTTC.

The V gene is TRBV9, the J gene TRBJ2-2; D is uncertain. Germline V gives CDR1 SGDLS, CDR2 YYNGEE. V gave up 7 bases and J gave up 6 bases, with 19 bases separating them. The CDR3 loop spans 15 amino acids. The CDR3 is CASSVSGSVAGELFF. Here the CDR3 DNA reads TGTGCCAGCTCCGTCTCGGGTTCCGTCGCCGGGGAGCTGTTTTTT.

The J gene is TRBJ2-5, the V gene TRBV10-3, with TRBD2 matching 8 bases. V gave up 4 bases and J gave up 3 bases; unmatched junction bases: 4. Germline V gene sequence: CDR1 ENHRY, CDR2 SYGVKD. The CDR3 is 14 amino acids. The CDR3 loop is CAISGRAGEETQYF. The CDR3 nucleotides are TGTGCCATCAGTGGTCGAGCGGGAGAAGAGACCCAGTACTTC.

The chain employs TRBV14 and TRBJ2-3, with D hard to call. This CDR3 spans 15 amino acids. V was pared by 0 bases and J by 2 bases, with 9 bases between. CDR1 is SGHDN, CDR2 FVKESK, per germline. CDR3 residues: CASSQERGITDTQYF. The CDR3 DNA sequence: TGTGCCAGCAGCCAAGAAAGAGGAATCACAGATACGCAGTATTTT.

This rearrangement joins TRBV4-3 to TRBJ2-7; TRBD2 matches 10 bases. The length of the CDR3 is 15 residues. V was pared by 1 base and J by 3 bases, with 3 bases of the junction left unmatched. Germline CDR1 and CDR2: LGHNA and YSLEER. The CDR3 region is CASSQVASGGYEQYF. The DNA for the CDR3 is TGCGCCAGCAGCCAAGTAGCTAGCGGGGGCTACGAGCAGTACTTC.

The chain links TRBV28 to TRBJ1-1; D may be TRBD1 (6 bases). Germline V gene data show CDR1 as MDHEN and CDR2 as SYDVKM. The CDR3 has 12 residues. The germline V and J ends were trimmed by 6 bases and 13 bases, with 18 bases remaining between them. The CDR3 loop is CASSRPQVRGFF. The CDR3 DNA reads as TGTGCCAGCAGCCGGCCTCAAGTCAGGGGTTTCTTT.

V usage is TRBV18 and J usage is TRBJ1-4; weak D call: TRBD1 (6 bases). Trimming stripped 6 bases from V and 3 bases from J, with 11 bases between. Germline assignment: CDR1 KGHSH and CDR2 LQKENI. The length of the CDR3 is 14 residues. CDR3 nucleotides: TGTGCCAGCTCTTCGGCAGGGGCTAATGAAAAACTGTTTTTT. Protein sequence: CASSSAGANEKLFF.

The chain combines TRBV9 with TRBJ1-4; D might be TRBD1 (6 bases). Per the germline V gene, CDR1 is SGDLS and CDR2 is YYNGEE. The V end was cut by 4 bases, the J end by 7 bases, with 17 bases between. The CDR3 loop spans 15 amino acids. The CDR3 spells CASSSSRGSREKLFF. Here the CDR3 DNA reads TGTGCCAGCAGCTCGAGCAGGGGATCGCGTGAAAAACTGTTTTTT.

The chain couples TRBV27 to TRBJ2-7; 9 bases align to TRBD1. Germline V gives CDR1 MNHEY, CDR2 SMNVEV (reference sequence). The J segment lost 3 bases and the V segment lost 6 bases, leaving 3 bases of the junction unmatched. CDR3 length: 13 residues. The CDR3 nucleotides are TGTGCCAGCAGCCGGGACAGGGACTACGAGCAGTACTTC. It specifies CASSRDRDYEQYF.

The V and J genes are TRBV2 and TRBJ2-5, with D tentatively TRBD1 (6 bases). Looked up from germline, CDR1 is SNHLY and CDR2 is FYNNEI. This CDR3 has 11 amino acids. Trimming shortened V by 7 bases and J by 4 bases, and 7 bases separated the two germline ends. CDR3 loop: CASTRGETQYF. CDR3 DNA: TGTGCCAGCACCAGGGGAGAGACCCAGTACTTC.

The rearrangement joins TRBV4-1 to TRBJ2-3; 15 bases line up with TRBD2. Germline assignment: CDR1 MGHRA and CDR2 YSYEKL. With V trimmed by 1 base and J by 6 bases, 2 bases remained unmatched. This CDR3 has 16 amino acids. The CDR3 DNA reads as TGCGCCAGCAGCCAAGCCGGACTAGCGGGAGGGGATACGCAGTATTTT. Amino acids: CASSQAGLAGGDTQYF.

The chain couples TRBV27 to TRBJ2-7; TRBD1 aligns across 8 bases. J lost 4 bases, V lost 6 bases, and 17 bases had no gene match. CDR3 length: 17 residues. Germline CDR1 MNHEY, CDR2 SMNVEV (reference sequence). CDR3 DNA: TGTGCCAGCAGAACCGACCGTCTCGCAGGGGGCAAATACGAGCAGTACTTC. It translates to CASRTDRLAGGKYEQYF.

CDR3 in amino acids: CSVGGTGSTDTQYF. The CDR3 nucleotides read TGCAGCGTTGGGGGGACAGGTAGCACAGATACGCAGTATTTT. The rearrangement links TRBV29-1 to TRBJ2-3; 8 nucleotides line up with TRBD1. The CDR3 spans 14 residues. V shed 4 bases and J 0 bases; nucleotides not matched to a gene: 3. Germline V gene lookup returns CDR1 SQVTM and CDR2 ANQGSEA.